The sequence of this TCR beta chain was determined in a study of CD8 T cells in Susac syndrome. Reverse transcription of roughly 0.5 to 1 ug RNA was carried out with random hexamers. TCRdb processed the immunoSEQ multiplex PCR reads anew with MiXCR; each CDR3 protein has one entry. The sample lists about 190,000 distinct CDR3 sequences, just under 95% occurring once. TCR beta sequencing covered blood CD8+ and CD4+ T cells. This CDR3 region has 14 residues. V lost 5 bases to trimming and J lost 7 bases; unmatched junction nucleotides: 5. CDR1 and CDR2 (germline): SEHNR, FQNEAQ (reference sequence). V and J are TRBV7-9 and TRBJ1-4; 9 nucleotides line up with TRBD1. Sequenced material: CD8+ T cells from PBMCs. This clonotype was obtained from a human donor with Susac syndrome. The CDR3 protein is CASSKGQGGEKLFF. The CDR3 nucleotides are TGTGCCAGCAGCAAGGGACAGGGAGGTGAAAAACTGTTTTTT.